This entry concerns a single TCR beta chain. What it recognizes is unknown. The CDR3 end shows no conserved phenylalanine or tryptophan, and so a read error is likely. The record originates from a study of T-cell reconstitution after alpha-beta-depleted transplantation in children. General observations from the study: Some patients owed their high day-60 TCRbeta diversity to surviving recipient T cells and thymic progenitors. Reported findings indicate that, about two months after transplant, alpha-beta T cells came from several hundred expanded clones, which were derived from non-depleted graft cells.

The CDR3 sequence is 16 residues long. V lost 6 bases and J lost 0, with 15 bases in between. The germline CDR1 and CDR2 sequences are SGHTA and FQGTGA. Molecular barcoding with unique molecular identifiers was used for the TCRbeta library. MiXCR, run by TCRdb on the PCR reads, gives a single entry per CDR3 protein. The table records over 150,000 distinct CDR3 sequences, approximately 7% of them present only once. The starting material was PBMCs, obtained before TCRalphabeta/CD19-depleted stem cell transplant. The receptor was isolated from a boy between 2 and 15 years old with acute lymphoblastic leukemia, due to receive a stem cell transplant. This chain uses TRBV7-3 with TRBJ1-5; no clear D gene. CDR3 region: CASRPMRVASNQPQHV. The CDR3 DNA reads TGTGCCAGCAGGCCGATGCGAGTTGCTAGCAATCAGCCCCAGCATGTT.